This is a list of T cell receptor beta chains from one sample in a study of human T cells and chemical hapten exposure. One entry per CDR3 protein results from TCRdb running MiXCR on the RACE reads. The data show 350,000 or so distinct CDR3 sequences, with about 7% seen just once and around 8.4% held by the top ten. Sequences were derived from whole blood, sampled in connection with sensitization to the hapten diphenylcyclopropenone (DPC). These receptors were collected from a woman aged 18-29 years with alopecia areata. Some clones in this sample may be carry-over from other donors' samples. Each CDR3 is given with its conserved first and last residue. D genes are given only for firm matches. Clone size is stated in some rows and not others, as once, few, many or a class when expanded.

CDR3nt: TGTGCCAGCAGCTTAGGATTCGCGCTGAGCTCTGGAAACACCATATATTTT; CDR3aa: CASSLGFALSSGNTIYF; j_gene: TRBJ1-3; abundance: few; v_gene: TRBV7-2; d_gene: -
CDR3nt: TGTGCCAGCAATTCGCGGGCTGCGGCCAAAAACATTCAGTACTTC; CDR3aa: CASNSRAAAKNIQYF; j_gene: TRBJ2-4; abundance: -; v_gene: TRBV2; d_gene: -
CDR3nt: TGCAGCGTTCTGGGTGGTCCCCGGATCTACGAGCAGTACTTC; CDR3aa: CSVLGGPRIYEQYF; j_gene: TRBJ2-7; abundance: many; v_gene: TRBV29-1; d_gene: -
CDR3nt: TGTGCCAGCAGTATTTCCTGGGGAGGCAATCAGCCCCAGCATTTT; CDR3aa: CASSISWGGNQPQHF; j_gene: TRBJ1-5; abundance: -; v_gene: TRBV6-5; d_gene: -
CDR3nt: TGTGCCAGCCGCGGACTTATGAACACTGAAGCTTTCTTT; CDR3aa: CASRGLMNTEAFF; j_gene: TRBJ1-1; abundance: few; v_gene: TRBV2; d_gene: -
CDR3nt: TGTGCCAGCAGTTACGGGACACCTAGCAATCAGCCCCAGCATTTT; CDR3aa: CASSYGTPSNQPQHF; j_gene: TRBJ1-5; abundance: many; v_gene: TRBV6-6; d_gene: -
CDR3nt: TGTGCCAGCAGTGACTTTCCTCGAAACATGGTCCAGCCCCAGCATTTT; CDR3aa: CASSDFPRNMVQPQHF; j_gene: TRBJ1-5; abundance: -; v_gene: TRBV6-8; d_gene: -
CDR3nt: TGTGCCAGCAGCCATAACATCCCGAGGGGCACTGAAGCTTTCTTT; CDR3aa: CASSHNIPRGTEAFF; j_gene: TRBJ1-1; abundance: once; v_gene: TRBV14; d_gene: -
CDR3nt: TGTGCCAGCAGTTTTCGGGACTCGGAAGAGACCCAGTACTTC; CDR3aa: CASSFRDSEETQYF; j_gene: TRBJ2-5; abundance: few; v_gene: TRBV12-3/TRBV12-4; d_gene: -
CDR3nt: TGTGCCAGCAGTTACGGTGGGCAGGGGAACACTGAAGCTTTCTTT; CDR3aa: CASSYGGQGNTEAFF; j_gene: TRBJ1-1; abundance: many; v_gene: TRBV6-6; d_gene: -
CDR3nt: TGCAGTGCTAGATGGTCCCAAGAACTGGAGTATTTT; CDR3aa: CSARWSQELEYF; j_gene: TRBJ2-3; abundance: -; v_gene: TRBV20-1; d_gene: -
CDR3nt: TGCGCCAGCAGCCATCGGGGTGACGGCTACTCTGGGGCCAACGTCCTGACTTTC; CDR3aa: CASSHRGDGYSGANVLTF; j_gene: TRBJ2-6; abundance: -; v_gene: TRBV4-3; d_gene: -
CDR3nt: TGTGCCACCAGCATCCGGACAGGGCGTTCTGAAGCTTTCTTT; CDR3aa: CATSIRTGRSEAFF; j_gene: TRBJ1-1; abundance: few; v_gene: TRBV15; d_gene: TRBD1
CDR3nt: TGTGCCAGCAGTGAACTACAGGGGGCGGACTCCTCACGCACCTTC; CDR3aa: CASSELQGADSSRTF; j_gene: TRBJ1-2; abundance: -; v_gene: TRBV6-5; d_gene: TRBD1
CDR3nt: TGTGCCAGCAGTTTAGCGGGACTAAACACCGGGGAGCTGTTTTTT; CDR3aa: CASSLAGLNTGELFF; j_gene: TRBJ2-2; abundance: many; v_gene: TRBV12-3/TRBV12-4; d_gene: TRBD2
CDR3nt: TGCAGTGCTAGATACGGGATAGCGGGGTCCTCCTACGAGCAGTACTTC; CDR3aa: CSARYGIAGSSYEQYF; j_gene: TRBJ2-7; abundance: few; v_gene: TRBV20-1; d_gene: TRBD2
CDR3nt: TGTGCCAGCAGCTCCTGGGCCCTCGAGGATGAGCAGTTCTTC; CDR3aa: CASSSWALEDEQFF; j_gene: TRBJ2-1; abundance: -; v_gene: TRBV7-9; d_gene: -
CDR3nt: TGTGCCAGCAGCTTACAGGGGGAAGATAAGTACTTC; CDR3aa: CASSLQGEDKYF; j_gene: TRBJ2-7; abundance: -; v_gene: TRBV7-9; d_gene: TRBD1
CDR3nt: TGTGCCAGCAAAGCTTATCAAATTCCTGAAGCTTTCTTT; CDR3aa: CASKAYQIPEAFF; j_gene: TRBJ1-1; abundance: many; v_gene: TRBV6-5; d_gene: -
CDR3nt: TGTGCCAGCAGGACAGAACGTCCAGAGACCCAGTACTTC; CDR3aa: CASRTERPETQYF; j_gene: TRBJ2-5; abundance: many; v_gene: TRBV2; d_gene: -
CDR3nt: TGTGCCAGCAGACAAACCGGGACAGGGATTAATTCACCCCTCCACTTT; CDR3aa: CASRQTGTGINSPLHF; j_gene: TRBJ1-6; abundance: -; v_gene: TRBV28; d_gene: TRBD1
CDR3nt: TGTGCCAGCAGCTTACAGGGGGTAAATTCACCCCTCCACTTT; CDR3aa: CASSLQGVNSPLHF; j_gene: TRBJ1-6; abundance: many; v_gene: TRBV7-2; d_gene: TRBD1
CDR3nt: TGCGCCAGCAGCCAAGTCCTTGAGCGACAGAATGATAACACCGGGGAGCTGTTTTTT; CDR3aa: CASSQVLERQNDNTGELFF; j_gene: TRBJ2-2; abundance: few; v_gene: TRBV4-1; d_gene: -
CDR3nt: TGTGCCAGCAGTTCGCAACAGGGCAACGAGCAGTACTTC; CDR3aa: CASSSQQGNEQYF; j_gene: TRBJ2-7; abundance: few; v_gene: TRBV28; d_gene: -